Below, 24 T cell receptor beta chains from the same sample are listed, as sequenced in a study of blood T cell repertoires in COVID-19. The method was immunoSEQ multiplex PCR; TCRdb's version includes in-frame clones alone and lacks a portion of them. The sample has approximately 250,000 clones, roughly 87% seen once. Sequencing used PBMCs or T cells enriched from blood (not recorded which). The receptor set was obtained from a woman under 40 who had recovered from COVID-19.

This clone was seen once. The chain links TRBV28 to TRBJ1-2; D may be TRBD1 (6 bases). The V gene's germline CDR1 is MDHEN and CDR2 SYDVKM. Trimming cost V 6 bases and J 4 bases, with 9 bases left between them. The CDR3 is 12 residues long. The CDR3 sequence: CASRGGPYGYTF. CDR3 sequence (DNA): TGTGCCAGCAGGGGGGGGCCCTATGGCTACACCTTC.

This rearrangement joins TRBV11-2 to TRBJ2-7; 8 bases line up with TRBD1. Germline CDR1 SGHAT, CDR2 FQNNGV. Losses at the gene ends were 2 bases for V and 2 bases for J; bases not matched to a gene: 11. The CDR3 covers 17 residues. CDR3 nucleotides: TGTGCCAGCAGCTTAAGCTCCCAGGGGGCCCAAACCTACGAGCAGTACTTC. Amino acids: CASSLSSQGAQTYEQYF.

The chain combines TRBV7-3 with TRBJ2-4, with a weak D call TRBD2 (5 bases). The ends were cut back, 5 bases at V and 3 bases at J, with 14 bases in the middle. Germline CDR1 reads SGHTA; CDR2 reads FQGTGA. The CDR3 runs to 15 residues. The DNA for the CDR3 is TGTGCCAGCAGCGCGGAGCCAGGAGGCAAAAACATTCAGTACTTC. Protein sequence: CASSAEPGGKNIQYF.

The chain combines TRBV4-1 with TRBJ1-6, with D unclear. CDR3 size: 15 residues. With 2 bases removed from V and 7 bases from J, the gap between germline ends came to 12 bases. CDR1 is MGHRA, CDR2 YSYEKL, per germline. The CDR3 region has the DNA TGCGCCAGCAGCCAACCCGCGGCCCGGAATTCACCCCTCCACTTT. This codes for CASSQPAARNSPLHF.

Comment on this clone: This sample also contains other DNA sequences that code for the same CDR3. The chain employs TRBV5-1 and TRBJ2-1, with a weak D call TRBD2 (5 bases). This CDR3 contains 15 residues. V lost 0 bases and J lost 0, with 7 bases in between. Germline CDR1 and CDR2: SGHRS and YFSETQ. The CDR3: CASSLGGSSYNEQFF. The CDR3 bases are TGCGCCAGCAGCTTGGGTGGGAGCTCCTACAATGAGCAGTTCTTC.

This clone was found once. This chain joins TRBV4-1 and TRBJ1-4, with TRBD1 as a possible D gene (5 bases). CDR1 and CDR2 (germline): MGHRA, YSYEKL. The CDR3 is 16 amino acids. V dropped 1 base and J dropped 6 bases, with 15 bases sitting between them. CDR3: CASSQGSGRLYEKLFF. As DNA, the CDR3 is TGCGCCAGCAGCCAAGGGTCAGGGAGGTTGTATGAAAAACTGTTTTTT.

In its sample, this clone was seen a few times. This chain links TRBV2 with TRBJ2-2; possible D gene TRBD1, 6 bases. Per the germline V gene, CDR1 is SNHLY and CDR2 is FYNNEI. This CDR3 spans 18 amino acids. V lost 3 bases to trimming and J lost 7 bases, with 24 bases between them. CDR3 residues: CASSDTPLPGVVIGELFF. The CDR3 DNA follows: TGTGCCAGCAGTGATACTCCCCTCCCAGGGGTAGTGATCGGGGAGCTGTTTTTT.

The CDR3 protein is CAWRMGAFWAFF. The CDR3 nucleotides are TGTGCCTGGAGGATGGGGGCCTTCTGGGCTTTCTTT. The V call is TRBV30, the J call TRBJ1-1, with a possible D match to TRBD1 (6 bases). Germline values: CDR1 GTSNPN, CDR2 SVGIG (reference sequence). V gave up 3 bases and J gave up 11 bases, with 16 bases separating them. The CDR3 is 12 residues long. Full variable domain (rest looked up from reference TRBV30 and TRBJ1-1): SQTIHQWPATLVQPVGSPLSLECTVEGTSNPNLYWYRQAAGRGLQLLFYSVGIGQISSEVPQNLSASRPQDRQFILSSKKLLLSDSGFYLCAWRMGAFWAFFGQGTRLTVV.

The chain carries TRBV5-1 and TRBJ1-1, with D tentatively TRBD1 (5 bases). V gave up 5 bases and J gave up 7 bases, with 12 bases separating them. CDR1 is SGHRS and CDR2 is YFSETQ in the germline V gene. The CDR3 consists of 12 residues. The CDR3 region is CASREGAREAFF. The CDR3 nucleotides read TGCGCCAGCAGAGAAGGGGCCCGTGAAGCTTTCTTT.

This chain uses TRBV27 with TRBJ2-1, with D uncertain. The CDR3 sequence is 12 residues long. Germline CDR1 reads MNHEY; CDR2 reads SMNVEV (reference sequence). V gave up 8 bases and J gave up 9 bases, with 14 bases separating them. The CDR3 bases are TGTGCCAGCCGACCAGGTTCTGGTGAGCAGTTCTTC. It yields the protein CASRPGSGEQFF.

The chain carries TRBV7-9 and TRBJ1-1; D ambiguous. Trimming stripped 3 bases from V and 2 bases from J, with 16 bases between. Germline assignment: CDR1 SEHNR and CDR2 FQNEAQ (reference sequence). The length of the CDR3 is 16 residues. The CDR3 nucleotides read TGTGCCAGCAGCTTCGGATCTTCGGGGAGCAACACTGAAGCTTTCTTT. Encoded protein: CASSFGSSGSNTEAFF.

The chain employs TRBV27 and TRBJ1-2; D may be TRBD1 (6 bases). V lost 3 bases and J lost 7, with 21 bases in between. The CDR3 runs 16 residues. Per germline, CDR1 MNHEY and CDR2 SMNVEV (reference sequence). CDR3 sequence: CASSFFGGRTESGYTF. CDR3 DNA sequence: TGTGCCAGCAGTTTCTTCGGGGGGCGTACTGAAAGTGGCTACACCTTC.

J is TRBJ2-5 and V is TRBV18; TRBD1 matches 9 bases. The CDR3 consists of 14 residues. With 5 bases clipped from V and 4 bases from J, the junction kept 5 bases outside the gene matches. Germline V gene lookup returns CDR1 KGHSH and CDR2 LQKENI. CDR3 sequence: CASSLDRGIETQYF. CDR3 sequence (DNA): TGTGCCAGCTCATTGGACAGGGGAATAGAGACCCAGTACTTC.

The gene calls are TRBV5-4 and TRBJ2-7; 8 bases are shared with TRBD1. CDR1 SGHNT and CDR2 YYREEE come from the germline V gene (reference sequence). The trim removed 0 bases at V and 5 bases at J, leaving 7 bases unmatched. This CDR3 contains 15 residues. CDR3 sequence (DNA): TGTGCCAGCAGCTTGGAGGGACAGGTCGGGCACGAGCAGTACTTC. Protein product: CASSLEGQVGHEQYF. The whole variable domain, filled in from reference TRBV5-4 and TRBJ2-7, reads ETGVTQSPTHLIKTRGQQVTLRCSSQSGHNTVSWYQQALGQGPQFIFQYYREEENGRGNFPPRFSGLQFPNYSSELNVNALELDDSALYLCASSLEGQVGHEQYFGPGTRLTVT.

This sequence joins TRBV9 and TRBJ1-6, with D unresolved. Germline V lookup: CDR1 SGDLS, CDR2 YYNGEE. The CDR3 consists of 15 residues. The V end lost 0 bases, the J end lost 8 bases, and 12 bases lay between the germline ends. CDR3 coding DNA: TGTGCCAGCAGCGTAGGAGGCCCCTTAGATTCACCCCTCCACTTT. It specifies CASSVGGPLDSPLHF.

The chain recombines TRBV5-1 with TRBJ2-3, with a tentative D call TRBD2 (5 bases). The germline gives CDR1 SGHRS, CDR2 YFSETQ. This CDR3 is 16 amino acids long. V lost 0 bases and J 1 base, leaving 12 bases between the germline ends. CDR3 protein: CASSLGPADGTDTQYF. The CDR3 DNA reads TGCGCCAGCAGCTTGGGTCCAGCGGACGGCACAGATACGCAGTATTTT.

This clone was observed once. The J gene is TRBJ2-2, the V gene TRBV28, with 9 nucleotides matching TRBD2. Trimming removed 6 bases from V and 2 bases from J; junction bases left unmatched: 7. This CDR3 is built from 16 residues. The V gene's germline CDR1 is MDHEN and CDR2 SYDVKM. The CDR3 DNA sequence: TGTGCCAGCAGGAATAGCGGGGGACCTAACACCGGGGAGCTGTTTTTT. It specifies CASRNSGGPNTGELFF.

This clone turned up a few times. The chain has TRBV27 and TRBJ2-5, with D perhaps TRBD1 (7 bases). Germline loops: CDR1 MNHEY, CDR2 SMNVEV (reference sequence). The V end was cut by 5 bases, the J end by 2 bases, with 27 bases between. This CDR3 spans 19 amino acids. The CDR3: CASSRRGGGLFGGQETQYF. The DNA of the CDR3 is TGTGCCAGCAGTCGTCGTGGAGGGGGCCTCTTCGGCGGGCAAGAGACCCAGTACTTC.

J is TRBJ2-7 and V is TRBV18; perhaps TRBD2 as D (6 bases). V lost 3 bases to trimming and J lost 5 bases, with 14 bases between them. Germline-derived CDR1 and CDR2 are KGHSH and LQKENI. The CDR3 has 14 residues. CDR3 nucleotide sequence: TGTGCCAGCTCACCCCTCCCAGGAGGGAACGAGCAGTACTTC. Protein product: CASSPLPGGNEQYF.

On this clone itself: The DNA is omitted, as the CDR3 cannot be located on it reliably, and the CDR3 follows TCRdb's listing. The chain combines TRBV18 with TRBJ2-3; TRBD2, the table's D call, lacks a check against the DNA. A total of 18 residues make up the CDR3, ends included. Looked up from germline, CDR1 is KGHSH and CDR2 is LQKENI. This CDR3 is CASSPSTPSGVGTDTQYF.

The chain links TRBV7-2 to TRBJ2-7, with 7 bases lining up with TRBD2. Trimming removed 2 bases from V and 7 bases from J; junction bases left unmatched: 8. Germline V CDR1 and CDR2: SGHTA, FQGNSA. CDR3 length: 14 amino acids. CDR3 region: CASSLLAVQAEQYF. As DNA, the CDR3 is TGTGCCAGCAGCTTACTAGCGGTACAAGCTGAGCAGTACTTC.

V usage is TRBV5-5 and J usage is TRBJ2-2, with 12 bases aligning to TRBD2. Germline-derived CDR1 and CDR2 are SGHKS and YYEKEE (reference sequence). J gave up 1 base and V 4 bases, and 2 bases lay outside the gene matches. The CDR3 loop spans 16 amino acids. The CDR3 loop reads CASSRGLAGNTGELFF. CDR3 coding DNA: TGTGCCAGCAGCCGGGGACTAGCGGGGAACACCGGGGAGCTGTTTTTT.

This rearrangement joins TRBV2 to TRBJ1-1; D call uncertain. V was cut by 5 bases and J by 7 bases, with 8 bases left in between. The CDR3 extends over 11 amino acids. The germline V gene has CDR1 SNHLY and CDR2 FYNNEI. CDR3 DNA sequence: TGTGCCAGCAGTTCGGAGGGTGAAGCTTTCTTT. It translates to CASSSEGEAFF.

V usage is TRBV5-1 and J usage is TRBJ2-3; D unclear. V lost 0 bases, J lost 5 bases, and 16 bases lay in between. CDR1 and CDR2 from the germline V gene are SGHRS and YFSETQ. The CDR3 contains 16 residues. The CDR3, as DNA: TGCGCCAGCAGCTTGGGATCGGGTTTCGTTGTAGATACGCAGTATTTT. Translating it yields CASSLGSGFVVDTQYF.